This paragraph covers one T cell receptor (beta chain) sequence. This sample is part of a study of shared clonotypes between healthy human individuals. TCRdb's copy holds only in-frame clones and misses some; the assay was immunoSEQ multiplex PCR. This table holds approximately 2,300,000 clones, 92% found once. V lost 7 bases and J lost 0, with 13 bases in between. This CDR3 is 15 amino acids long. Germline V gene data show CDR1 as MRHNA and CDR2 as SNTAGT. The sample comprised naive CD4+ T cells from PBMCs. Subset of the sample: CD45RA+ positively selected. This chain connects TRBV6-4 to TRBJ2-1, with D perhaps TRBD2 (6 bases). The receptor was derived from a man between 18 and 29 years old in good health. Some clones in this sample may be carry-over from other donors' samples. CDR3 residues: CASKISGSSYNEQFF. The CDR3 bases are TGTGCCAGCAAAATTAGCGGTAGCTCCTACAATGAGCAGTTCTTC.